This T cell receptor (beta chain) was recorded in a study of blood T cell repertoires in COVID-19. In the original processing: Nucleated cell number was recorded as an estimate derived from reference gene primer amplification. Sequencing used immunoSEQ multiplex PCR; TCRdb keeps in-frame clones, though not all of them. The DNA was the basis for D and trimming; V, J and clone size are from that table. The data show some 330,000 clones, more than 75% seen once. Germline CDR1 and CDR2: LGHDT and YNNKEL (reference sequence). V lost 0 bases and J lost 2; bases outside the gene matches: 3. This CDR3 comprises 15 residues.

This TCR was sampled from a woman between 45 and 60 years old with active or convalescent COVID-19. The chain uses TRBV3-1 (or the pseudogene TRBV3-2) and TRBJ1-2, with 7 bases lining up with TRBD1. The sample was peripheral blood. The CDR3 loop is CASSQDARGNYGYTF. For the CDR3, the DNA is TGTGCCAGCAGCCAAGACGCCAGGGGGAACTATGGCTACACCTTC.